This T cell receptor beta chain stems from a study of T-cell memory formation after mild COVID-19. Study-level points and caveats: CM and EM subsets held most contracting CD4+ clones; EMRA held CD8+ ones.

As for this clonotype: Its antigen is currently unknown.

TCRdb re-called the 5' RACE reads with MiXCR, one entry per CDR3 protein. The sample lists approximately 260,000 distinct CDR3 sequences; 15% to 20% were seen once. The specimen was PBMCs or a T cell subset sorted from them (not recorded which). The sequence was collected from a man between 18 and 29 years old who had mild COVID-19 (a few samples of this study predate the infection). Cell type and time point are not known.

CDR3: CASTSGWTDTQYF. The CDR3 DNA is TGTGCCAGCACGTCAGGGTGGACAGATACGCAGTATTTT. V gene TRBV4-2 combines with J gene TRBJ2-3; D possibly corresponds to TRBD1 (5 bases). The CDR3 totals 13 residues. With 7 bases removed from V and 3 bases from J, the gap between germline ends came to 11 bases. Germline V CDR1 and CDR2: LGHNA, YNFKEQ.